This T cell receptor (beta chain) was obtained from a study of T cell responses to AZD1222 COVID-19 vaccine. Study-wide points: Unmutated variant regions are reportedly the target of nearly half of TCRs that are spike-specific. White British people made up most donors, females outnumbered males, and clonal diversity was possibly underestimated. A rise in Spike-specific TCR breadth and depth followed two AZD1222 doses.

For this clone: Antigen specificity is unknown.

This CDR3 is 11 amino acids long. Trimming shortened V by 5 bases and J by 6 bases, and 7 bases separated the two germline ends. CDR1 is MDHEN, CDR2 SYDVKM, per germline. Clones were sequenced by immunoSEQ multiplex PCR, and TCRdb holds only the in-frame ones, with some missing. The sample lists about 160,000 clones; about nine tenths were seen once. Sample: peripheral blood, taken on day 0 of AZD1222 vaccination. The TCR was taken from an adult in good health. The chain is built from TRBV28 and TRBJ1-2; D unresolved. CDR3 coding DNA: TGTGCCAGCAGTCGATATGATGGCTACACCTTC. It encodes CASSRYDGYTF.